Shown below are 23 T cell receptor beta chains from a single sample sequenced in a study of beta chain features in type 1 diabetes (dated by TCRdb to the late 2010s). The investigation overall reported the following: A moderate but significant shortening of TCRB CDR3 length was observed in type 1 diabetes patients in all four CD4+ subsets.

The library was produced with the immunoSEQ multiplex PCR assay. The entire amount of isolated RNA was reverse transcribed using the High Capacity cDNA Reverse Transcription Kit, so the sequenced TCRB transcripts were expressed ones. TCRdb's version of the immuneACCESS table is confined to in-frame rearrangements and falls short of the full clone set. An unresolved V gene accounts for under half of the shortfall where checked; the remainder is of unknown origin. In all, the sample holds 50,000 or so clones, and roughly 40% of those were seen once. Approximately 1.5% of the sample comes from the top ten. These receptors are not linked to any known antigen. Sample: Tregs from blood. Sample cell subset or site, as interpreted from the label and publication: regulatory CD4+ T cells. Receptors originate from a man younger than 45 with type 1 diabetes.

V usage is TRBV19 and J usage is TRBJ2-3; D not certain. The V end lost 8 bases, the J end lost 2 bases, and 14 bases lay between the germline ends. Germline lookup yields CDR1 LNHDA and CDR2 SQIVND (reference sequence). The CDR3 covers 14 residues. CDR3 sequence (DNA): TGTGCCAGTTTACCGCGGCACTCCACAGATACGCAGTATTTT. It encodes CASLPRHSTDTQYF.

This clone was counted between two and nine times. CDR3 region: CASSRDSGGRDTQYF. The CDR3, as DNA: TGTGCCAGCAGCCGGGATAGCGGGGGGCGAGATACGCAGTATTTT. The chain joins TRBV7-2 to TRBJ2-3; 10 nucleotides line up with TRBD2. V dropped 5 bases and J dropped 5; count of bases not matched to a gene: 7. The CDR3 covers 15 residues. From germline, CDR1 is SGHTA and CDR2 FQGNSA.

Written as DNA, the CDR3 is TGCGCCAGCAGCTCAACCTACAGGGACAATGAGCAGTTCTTC. Amino acids: CASSSTYRDNEQFF. This rearrangement joins TRBV5-1 to TRBJ2-1; D is perhaps TRBD1 (6 bases). This CDR3 comprises 14 residues. The V and J ends lost 3 bases and 5 bases respectively, with 12 bases between them. Germline loops: CDR1 SGHRS, CDR2 YFSETQ.

This clone was observed a few times. The chain uses TRBV7-2 and TRBJ2-5, with 10 nucleotides matching TRBD2. The DNA end lines up better with TRBJ2-7; the J call may be wrong. CDR1 SGHTA and CDR2 FQGNSA come from the germline V gene. This CDR3 comprises 16 residues. CDR3 loop: CASSLSSSGSGHEQYF. In nucleotides, the CDR3 is TGTGCCAGCAGCTTATCGTCTAGCGGGAGTGGACACGAGCAGTACTTC.

This clone has at least ten counts. The chain is built from TRBV7-2 and TRBJ2-3; D possibly corresponds to TRBD2 (6 bases). The CDR3 loop spans 15 amino acids. Trimming pared 2 bases from V and 0 bases from J, leaving 9 bases between. The germline V gene has CDR1 SGHTA and CDR2 FQGNSA. The CDR3 sequence is CASSLSLASTDTQYF. The CDR3 coding sequence is TGTGCCAGCAGCTTATCTCTAGCGAGCACAGATACGCAGTATTTT. The whole variable domain, remainder taken from reference TRBV7-2 and TRBJ2-3, is GAGVSQSPSNKVTEKGKDVELRCDPISGHTALYWYRQSLGQGLEFLIYFQGNSAPDKSGLPSDRFSAERTGGSVSTLTIQRTQQEDSAVYLCASSLSLASTDTQYFGPGTRLTVL.

This clone was recorded once. The rearrangement links TRBV4-3 to TRBJ2-1; D perhaps matches TRBD2 (6 bases). V was pared by 4 bases and J by 4 bases, with 17 bases between. This CDR3 is 16 amino acids long. Per germline, CDR1 LGHNA and CDR2 YSLEER. The DNA of the CDR3 is TGCGCCAGCAGCCGCGGCCGGGACTCGATTTACAATGAGCAGTTCTTC. Its protein is CASSRGRDSIYNEQFF.

A few counts support this clone. The rearrangement joins TRBV5-1 to TRBJ2-5; D call uncertain. The end of the DNA aligns better with TRBJ2-7, so the J call may be wrong. The germline V gene has CDR1 SGHRS and CDR2 YFSETQ. The CDR3 consists of 15 residues. This chain's CDR3 is CASSLEAGSSYEQYF. CDR3 bases: TGCGCCAGCAGCTTGGAGGCAGGCAGCTCCTACGAGCAGTACTTC.

V usage is TRBV28 and J usage is TRBJ1-1; the D gene is possibly TRBD1 (5 bases). Per germline, CDR1 MDHEN and CDR2 SYDVKM. This CDR3 spans 15 amino acids. Trimming took 3 bases from V and 3 from J, leaving 14 bases between them. CDR3 sequence (DNA): TGTGCCAGCAGTTTCGGTGACAGAATACACACTGAAGCTTTCTTT. Residues: CASSFGDRIHTEAFF.

The chain carries TRBV9 and TRBJ1-2, with D perhaps matching TRBD1 (5 bases). V was trimmed by 0 bases and J by 4 bases, leaving 13 bases between them. CDR3 length: 15 amino acids. Per the germline V gene, CDR1 is SGDLS and CDR2 is YYNGEE. The CDR3 DNA reads TGTGCCAGCAGCGTAGGGCTTCGGCAGGGCTATGGCTACACCTTC. It specifies CASSVGLRQGYGYTF.

This clone was picked up a small number of times. The genes are TRBV28 and TRBJ2-6, with D possibly matching TRBD2 (5 bases). This CDR3 has 17 amino acids. Germline loops: CDR1 MDHEN, CDR2 SYDVKM. V was trimmed by 1 base and J by 1 base, leaving 11 bases between them. The DNA of the CDR3 is TGTGCCAGCAGTTTATATGGACTCCGGTCTGGGGCCAACGTCCTGACTTTC. It translates to CASSLYGLRSGANVLTF.

V and J are TRBV4-2 and TRBJ2-5; no clear D. Per germline, CDR1 LGHNA and CDR2 YNFKEQ. Trimming stripped 0 bases from V and 2 bases from J, with 10 bases between. The CDR3 contains 15 residues. The CDR3, as DNA: TGTGCCAGCAGCCAAGATCTTACCTATCAAGAGACCCAGTACTTC. Translating it yields CASSQDLTYQETQYF.

In this sample, this clone turned up once. J is TRBJ2-7 and V is TRBV6-1; 10 nucleotides align to TRBD2. The ends lost 2 bases at V and 6 bases at J; junction bases unmatched: 10. The CDR3 spans 16 residues. In germline, CDR1 is MNHNS, CDR2 SASEGT. The CDR3 nucleotides are TGTGCCAGCAGTGAAATGGGAGGAGCGGGAGGGTTCGAGCAGTACTTC. Protein sequence: CASSEMGGAGGFEQYF.

The chain recombines TRBV27 with TRBJ2-2; the match to TRBD2 covers 7 bases. This CDR3 contains 14 residues. CDR1 is MNHEY and CDR2 is SMNVEV in the germline V gene (reference sequence). Losses at the gene ends were 2 bases for V and 7 bases for J; bases not matched to a gene: 4. Here the CDR3 DNA reads TGTGCCAGCAGTTTACTGGCGGGAGTCGGGGAGCTGTTTTTT. As protein: CASSLLAGVGELFF.

CDR3: CASSEPGTGTGELFF. CDR3 nucleotides: TGTGCCAGCAGTGAACCCGGGACAGGGACCGGGGAGCTGTTTTTT. The chain is built from TRBV25-1 and TRBJ2-2, with 9 bases fitting TRBD1. CDR3 length equals 15 residues. V lost 2 bases to trimming and J lost 5 bases; unmatched junction nucleotides: 3. Germline lookup yields CDR1 MGHDK and CDR2 SYGVNS.

The chain couples TRBV11-2 to TRBJ1-1; 9 bases align to TRBD1. J gave up 11 bases and V 5 bases, and 9 bases lay outside the gene matches. This CDR3 contains 13 residues. Germline loops: CDR1 SGHAT, CDR2 FQNNGV. The CDR3 here is CASSTGTGRGAFF. The CDR3 DNA is TGTGCCAGCAGCACAGGGACAGGGAGGGGGGCTTTCTTT.

The chain carries TRBV2 and TRBJ2-2; maybe TRBD1 (5 bases). The CDR3 is 14 amino acids. The germline V gene has CDR1 SNHLY and CDR2 FYNNEI. The V end was cut by 3 bases, the J end by 2 bases, with 7 bases between. The CDR3 DNA follows: TGTGCCAGCAGTGATGACAGTAACACCGGGGAGCTGTTTTTT. This sequence encodes CASSDDSNTGELFF.

This clone showed up just a few times. This chain joins TRBV5-5 and TRBJ2-2, with TRBD1 matching over 9 bases. Germline V gene lookup returns CDR1 SGHKS and CDR2 YYEKEE (reference sequence). The length of the CDR3 is 16 residues. Trimming removed 5 bases from V and 4 bases from J; junction bases left unmatched: 9. CDR3 DNA sequence: TGTGCCAGCAGAGATTCCGGGACAGGGATCACCGGGGAGCTGTTTTTT. Protein: CASRDSGTGITGELFF.

The genes are TRBV19 and TRBJ1-6; D gene uncertain. Per germline, CDR1 LNHDA and CDR2 SQIVND (reference sequence). V lost 5 bases and J 8 bases, leaving 10 bases between the germline ends. The length of the CDR3 is 13 residues. CDR3 nucleotide sequence: TGTGCCAGTAGTGACACACAAGATTCACCCCTCCACTTT. This codes for CASSDTQDSPLHF.

The genes are TRBV2 and TRBJ2-5; TRBD2 matches 14 bases. This CDR3 is 15 amino acids long. The germline V gene has CDR1 SNHLY and CDR2 FYNNEI. Losses at the gene ends were 5 bases for V and 3 bases for J; bases not matched to a gene: 2. The CDR3 DNA follows: TGTGCCAGCAGTAGGGGACTAGCGGGGGAAGAGACCCAGTACTTC. This encodes CASSRGLAGEETQYF.

The chain joins TRBV7-8 to TRBJ2-7, with TRBD1 as a possible D gene (5 bases). The CDR3 has 15 amino acids. Germline values: CDR1 SGHVS, CDR2 FQNEAQ. Trimming left V 4 bases short and J 4 bases short, with 17 bases between. This CDR3 is CASSWSRDSKYEQYF. The CDR3 DNA reads TGTGCCAGCAGCTGGTCTCGAGACAGTAAATACGAGCAGTACTTC.

This chain links TRBV18 with TRBJ1-2; TRBD1 aligns across 11 bases. This CDR3 spans 14 amino acids. Trimming took 6 bases from V and 7 from J; bases not matched to a gene: 7. From germline, CDR1 is KGHSH and CDR2 LQKENI. CDR3 in DNA: TGTGCCAGCTCGCCTGGACAGGGGGCTGTTGGCTACACCTTC. Translated: CASSPGQGAVGYTF.

The V and J genes are TRBV6-1 and TRBJ1-4, with D possibly being TRBD1 (5 bases). The V end lost 1 base, the J end lost 4 bases, and 13 bases lay between the germline ends. Germline CDR1 and CDR2: MNHNS and SASEGT. The CDR3 runs to 16 residues. CDR3: CASSEGGGAHNEKLFF. CDR3 bases: TGTGCCAGCAGTGAAGGGGGAGGGGCCCATAATGAAAAACTGTTTTTT.

The rearrangement links TRBV23-1 to TRBJ1-2, with D possibly being TRBD1 (5 bases). TRBV23-1 is flagged as an ORF with uncertain function. V shed 0 bases and J shed 4 bases, with 15 bases lying between them. The CDR3 contains 16 residues. The CDR3: CASSQSYIPGPYGYTF. Written as DNA, the CDR3 is TGCGCCAGCAGTCAATCGTACATACCAGGGCCCTATGGCTACACCTTC.